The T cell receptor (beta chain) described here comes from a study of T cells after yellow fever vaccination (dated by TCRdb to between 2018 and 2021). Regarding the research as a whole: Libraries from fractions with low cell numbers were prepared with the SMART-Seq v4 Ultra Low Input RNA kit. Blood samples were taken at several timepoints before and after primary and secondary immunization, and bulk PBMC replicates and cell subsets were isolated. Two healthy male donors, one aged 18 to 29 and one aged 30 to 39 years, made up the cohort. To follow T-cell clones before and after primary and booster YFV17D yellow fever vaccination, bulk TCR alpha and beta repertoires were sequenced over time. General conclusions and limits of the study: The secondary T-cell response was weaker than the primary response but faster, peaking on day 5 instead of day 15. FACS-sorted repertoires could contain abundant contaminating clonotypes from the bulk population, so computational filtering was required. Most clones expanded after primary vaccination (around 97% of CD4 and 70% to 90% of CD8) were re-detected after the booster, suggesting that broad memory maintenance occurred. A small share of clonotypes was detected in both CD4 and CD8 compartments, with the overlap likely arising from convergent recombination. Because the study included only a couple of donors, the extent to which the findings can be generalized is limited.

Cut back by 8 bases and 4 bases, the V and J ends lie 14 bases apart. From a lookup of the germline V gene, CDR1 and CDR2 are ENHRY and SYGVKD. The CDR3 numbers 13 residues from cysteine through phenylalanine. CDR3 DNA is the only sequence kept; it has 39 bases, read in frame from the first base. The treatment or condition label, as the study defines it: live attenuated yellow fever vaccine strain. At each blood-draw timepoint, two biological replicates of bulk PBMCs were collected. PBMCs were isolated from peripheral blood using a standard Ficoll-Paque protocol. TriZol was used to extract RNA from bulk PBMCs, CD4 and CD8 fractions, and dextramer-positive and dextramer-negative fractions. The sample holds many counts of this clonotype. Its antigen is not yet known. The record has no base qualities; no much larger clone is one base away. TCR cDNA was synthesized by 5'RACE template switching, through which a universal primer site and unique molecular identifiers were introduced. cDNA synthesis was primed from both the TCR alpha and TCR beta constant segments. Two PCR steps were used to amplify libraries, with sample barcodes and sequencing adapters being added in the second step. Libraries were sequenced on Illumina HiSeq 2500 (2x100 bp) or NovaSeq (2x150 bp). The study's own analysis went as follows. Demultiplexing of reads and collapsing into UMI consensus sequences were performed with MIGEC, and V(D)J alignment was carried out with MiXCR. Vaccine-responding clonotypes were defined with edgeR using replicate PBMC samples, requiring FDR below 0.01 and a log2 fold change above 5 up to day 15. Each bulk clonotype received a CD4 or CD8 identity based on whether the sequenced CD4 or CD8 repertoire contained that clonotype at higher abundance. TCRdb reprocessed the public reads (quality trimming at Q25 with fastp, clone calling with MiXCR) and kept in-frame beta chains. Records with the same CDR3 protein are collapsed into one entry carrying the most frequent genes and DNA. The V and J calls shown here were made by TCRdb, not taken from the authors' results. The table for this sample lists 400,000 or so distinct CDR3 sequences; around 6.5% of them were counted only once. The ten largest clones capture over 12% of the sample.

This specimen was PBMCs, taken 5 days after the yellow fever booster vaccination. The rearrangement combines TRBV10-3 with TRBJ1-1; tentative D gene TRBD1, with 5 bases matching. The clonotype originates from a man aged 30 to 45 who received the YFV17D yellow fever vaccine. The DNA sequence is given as TGTGCCATCTGGGACGGTTTCGGCACTGAAGCTTTCTTT. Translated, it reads CAIWDGFGTEAFF.